One sample yielded the 8 T cell receptor beta chains listed below, sequenced in a study of blood T cell repertoires in COVID-19. Produced via immunoSEQ multiplex PCR; TCRdb's table is partial and in-frame only. The sample yields tens of thousands of clones, approximately 90% seen once. The sample was peripheral blood. The receptors here all came from a human donor with active COVID-19. The donor label of this sample is uncertain.

The gene calls are TRBV18 and TRBJ2-3; no reliable D call. The germline V and J ends were trimmed by 3 bases and 2 bases, with 9 bases remaining between them. Looked up from germline, CDR1 is KGHSH and CDR2 is LQKENI. This CDR3 comprises 14 residues. CDR3 loop: CASSPLPSTDTQYF. The DNA for the CDR3 is TGTGCCAGCTCACCTCTACCCTCCACAGATACGCAGTATTTT.

The chain joins TRBV4-1 to TRBJ2-7; D is unclear. The CDR3 has 15 amino acids. The germline V gene encodes CDR1 MGHRA and CDR2 YSYEKL. The V end was cut by 1 base, the J end by 5 bases, with 15 bases between. The CDR3 protein is CASSQVPHESDEQYF. The CDR3 coding sequence is TGCGCCAGCAGCCAAGTGCCCCACGAGTCCGACGAGCAGTACTTC.

The chain employs TRBV28 and TRBJ2-7, with 14 bases aligning to TRBD2. Germline-derived CDR1 and CDR2 are MDHEN and SYDVKM. The CDR3 covers 14 residues. Trimming at V came to 6 bases and at J to 7 bases, leaving 5 bases not matched to a gene. Here the CDR3 reads CASRLGLAGEEQYF. The CDR3 bases are TGTGCCAGCAGGTTGGGACTAGCGGGGGAGGAGCAGTACTTC.

In DNA form, the CDR3 reads TGTGCCAGTAGCCAATACGGCGGCAATGAGCAGTTCTTC. It encodes CASSQYGGNEQFF. V is TRBV19 and J is TRBJ2-1; D ambiguous. The germline CDR1 and CDR2 sequences are LNHDA and SQIVND (reference sequence). The CDR3 extends over 13 amino acids. The V gene lost 6 bases and the J gene lost 6 bases, with 12 bases spanning the gap.

The rearrangement joins TRBV9 to TRBJ1-1; TRBD1 matches 11 bases. CDR3 size: 15 residues. With V trimmed by 4 bases and J by 4 bases, 6 bases remained unmatched. Looked up from germline, CDR1 is SGDLS and CDR2 is YYNGEE. The CDR3 DNA reads as TGTGCCAGCAGCCCACGGGGGACAGGGGGCACTGAAGCTTTCTTT. Translation: CASSPRGTGGTEAFF.

The chain employs TRBV19 and TRBJ1-2; no definite D call. Trimming removed 4 bases at V and 0 bases at J, with 9 bases between. Looked up from germline, CDR1 is LNHDA and CDR2 is SQIVND (reference sequence). The CDR3 is made up of 14 amino acids. In DNA form, the CDR3 reads TGTGCCAGTAGTAATCCCGGTACTAACTATGGCTACACCTTC. Protein product: CASSNPGTNYGYTF.

The CDR3 reads CASSLGQGYGYTF. The CDR3 DNA sequence: TGTGCCAGCAGCTTGGGACAGGGATATGGCTACACCTTC. The V gene is TRBV3-1 (or the pseudogene TRBV3-2), the J gene TRBJ1-2; 9 bases map to TRBD1. Germline trimming cut 5 bases from V and 5 bases from J; bases unmatched to any gene: 3. CDR3 length equals 13 residues. Germline-derived CDR1 and CDR2 are LGHDT and YNNKEL (reference sequence).

The V and J genes are TRBV4-2 and TRBJ2-5, with D possibly being TRBD2 (7 bases). This CDR3 is 15 amino acids long. V lost 4 bases, J lost 5 bases, and 17 bases lay in between. CDR1 and CDR2 from the germline V gene are LGHNA and YNFKEQ. This CDR3 reads CASSPSWGGPETQYF. The CDR3 DNA sequence: TGTGCCAGCAGCCCGTCCTGGGGGGGCCCCGAGACCCAGTACTTC.